This is a list of T cell receptor beta chains from one sample in a study of T cells in Graves' hyperthyroidism and ophthalmopathy. TCRdb passed the multiplex PCR reads through MiXCR, listing each CDR3 protein once. Of about 680,000 distinct CDR3 sequences listed, about a third are singletons. Sequencing was performed on blood. These receptors were taken from a woman aged 40 to 50 with Graves' hyperthyroidism. The CDR3 runs from the conserved cysteine through the conserved F or W. A D gene is named only where the DNA matches it firmly. Some rows have no size entry. The others give once, few or many, or a class for an expanded clone.

few TRBJ2-2 . TRBV10-3 CASSERFLGFTGELFF TGTGCCAGCAGTGAGCGGTTCTTGGGTTTCACCGGGGAGCTGTTTTTT
. TRBJ2-3 . TRBV10-1 CASSEPALGTDTQYF TGCGCCAGCAGTGAGCCGGCCCTGGGCACAGATACGCAGTATTTT
many TRBJ2-7 . TRBV15 CATSRGAICEQYF TGTGCCACCAGCAGAGGGGCAATCTGCGAGCAGTACTTC
many TRBJ2-7 . TRBV7-9 CASSSHRGTYEQYF TGTGCCAGCAGCTCCCACCGGGGGACCTACGAGCAGTACTTC
. TRBJ1-1 . TRBV27 CASSSVGATEAFF TGTGCCAGCAGTTCGGTAGGGGCAACTGAAGCTTTCTTT
. TRBJ1-2 . TRBV10-3 CASSPNGPRTGYTF TGTGCCAGCAGTCCAAACGGGCCGCGGACTGGCTACACCTTC
many TRBJ1-6 . TRBV19 CASKQRANNSPLHF TGTGCCAGTAAGCAACGGGCCAATAATTCACCCCTCCACTTT
many TRBJ1-2 . TRBV7-2 CASSRSDMADGYTF TGTGCCAGCAGCCGTTCGGACATGGCTGATGGCTACACCTTC
many TRBJ2-7 TRBD1 TRBV7-9 CASSLSGTAYEQYF TGTGCCAGCAGCTTGTCCGGGACAGCCTACGAGCAGTACTTC
few TRBJ1-3 . TRBV7-9 CASSLVLRALEYTIYF TGTGCCAGCAGCTTAGTTCTCCGTGCTCTGGAATACACCATATATTTT
. TRBJ1-2 . TRBV6-6 CASTFILQHLTIYGYTF TGTGCCAGCACATTTATCCTCCAGCATCTCACTATCTATGGCTACACCTTC
many TRBJ1-1 . TRBV29-1 CSVERQLNTEAFF TGCAGCGTTGAAAGGCAATTGAACACTGAAGCTTTCTTT
. TRBJ2-1 . TRBV10-3 CAISAYNEQFF TGTGCCATCAGTGCTTACAATGAGCAGTTCTTC
. TRBJ1-1 TRBD1 TRBV12-3/TRBV12-4 CASSLGRDRSNTEAFF TGTGCCAGCAGTTTGGGACGGGACAGATCGAACACTGAAGCTTTCTTT
. TRBJ2-2 . TRBV10-3 CASSPFETTNTGELFF TGTGCCAGCTCACCGTTTGAGACAACTAACACCGGGGAGCTGTTTTTT
few TRBJ1-1 TRBD1 TRBV4-3 CASSQEVGQGAGTEAFF TGCGCCAGCAGCCAAGAAGTAGGACAGGGGGCTGGCACTGAAGCTTTCTTT
many TRBJ1-2 . TRBV4-3 CASSVLPHGYTF TGCGCCAGCTCCGTTCTGCCACATGGCTACACCTTC
many TRBJ1-1 . TRBV20-1 CSAPSGITEAFF TGCAGTGCTCCTTCAGGGATCACTGAAGCTTTCTTT
few TRBJ1-6 . TRBV10-3 CAISEVSFGSPLHF TGTGCCATCAGTGAAGTGTCCTTTGGGTCACCCCTCCACTTT
. TRBJ1-6 . TRBV7-9 CASSHQGQRDNSPLHF TGTGCCAGCAGCCACCAGGGACAAAGAGACAATTCACCCCTCCACTTT
many TRBJ2-7 . TRBV12-3/TRBV12-4 CASSLARTEQYF TGTGCCAGCAGTTTAGCGCGCACCGAGCAGTACTTC
many TRBJ1-4 . TRBV7-9 CASHRGDEKLFF TGTGCCAGCCACCGGGGGGATGAAAAACTGTTTTTT
many TRBJ2-5 TRBD1 TRBV5-1 CASSSYRQGDLGTQYF TGCGCCAGCAGCTCCTACCGACAGGGGGATTTGGGGACCCAGTACTTC